The entry below gives a single T cell receptor beta chain sequence along with its context. The specificity of this receptor is unknown. The junction and the germline gene differ at one end; a read error may be behind it. Whole blood was collected in K2EDTA tubes by collaborating institutions according to the institutions' own protocols. For TCRbeta analysis, collaborators shipped samples as frozen whole blood, isolated PBMCs, or DNA extracted from either of those sample types. Based on the germline V gene, the CDR1 and CDR2 sequences are MNHEY and SVGAGI. Its CDR3 holds 11 amino acids, cysteine through phenylalanine. The sequence is cut down to CDR3 DNA, 33 bases in frame from base 1. These data belong to a study of blood T cell repertoires in COVID-19 (TCRdb year 2020). About the investigation overall: Samples covering the acute and convalescent phases of COVID-19 were provided by collaborators in the United States, Italy and Spain. The material from the prospective study consisted of cDNA or gDNA derived from T cells, B-cell-depleted T cells, or PBMCs. The dataset comprised deeply sampled blood TCRbeta repertoires from subjects exposed to, actively infected with, or recovered from COVID-19. A freely available public database, intended as a resource for researchers studying the immune response to SARS-CoV-2, is where the repertoires were released. Samples came from the ongoing ImmuneRACE study (first 160 participants) plus 1,254 subjects from 6 global collaborators. A de-identified subject ID, COVID-19 status, age in years and sex were almost always included in the sample metadata. HLA class I and class II types, where available, came from metadata supplied by the sample provider rather than from assay-based typing.

Findings and caveats that apply to the study as a whole: Clinical and demographic metadata were provided uncurated, with the amount varying by source and participant.

TCRbeta CDR3 regions were amplified from genomic DNA using the immunoSEQ Assay, a bias-controlled multiplex PCR. The authors' analysis ran thus. Nucleated cell counts per sample were estimated from amplification of reference gene primers within the assay. To quantify the absolute abundance of each unique TCRbeta CDR3 rearrangement, sequence reads were collapsed and filtered. For each sample, productive Simpson clonality was calculated by taking the square root of Simpson's diversity index across productive rearrangements. TCRdb obtained this table from immuneACCESS and retained in-frame rearrangements with V and J assigned. These tables miss some clones; where compared with another copy, unresolved V genes account for less than half of the shortfall, and the remainder is unexplained. V and J calls and clone size are given by that table; D and trimming were obtained from the DNA. Here the sample has 270,000 or so clones; about 76% occur a single time. 2.5% to 3.5% of the sample is held by the ten biggest clonotypes.

The chain is encoded by TRBV6-5 joined to TRBJ2-7, and the D gene may be TRBD2, 5 bases matching. The clonotype was recovered from a woman aged 55-70 years with active or convalescent COVID-19. The sample was peripheral blood. The CDR3 protein: CASSYSGRENF. The DNA reads as follows: TGTGCCAGCAGTTACTCGGGAAGGGAGAACTTC.